Sequencing of this T cell receptor beta chain was carried out in a study of T cells after yellow fever vaccination (dated by TCRdb to between 2018 and 2021). About the study as a whole: Libraries from fractions with low cell numbers were prepared with the SMART-Seq v4 Ultra Low Input RNA kit. Blood samples were taken at several timepoints before and after primary and secondary immunization, and bulk PBMC replicates and cell subsets were isolated. To follow T-cell clones before and after primary and booster YFV17D yellow fever vaccination, bulk TCR alpha and beta repertoires were sequenced over time. Two healthy male donors, one aged 18 to 30 and one aged 30 to 39 years, were included in the cohort. Study-wide findings and limitations: A small share of clonotypes was detected in both CD4 and CD8 compartments, with the overlap likely arising from convergent recombination. Because abundant contaminating clonotypes from the bulk population could be contained in FACS-sorted repertoires, computational filtering was required. After the booster, most of the clones that had expanded following primary vaccination were detected again (almost 98% of CD4 and 80% to 90% of CD8), which suggests that memory was broadly maintained. The study included only a couple of donors, which limits how far the findings can be generalized. Compared with the primary T-cell response, the secondary T-cell response was weaker but faster, peaking on day 5 rather than day 15.

Concerning this clonotype: Its target antigen remains unknown. Base qualities are missing; no much larger clone stands one base away.

Synthesis of TCR cDNA relied on 5'RACE template switching, a step that introduced a universal primer site along with unique molecular identifiers. Priming for cDNA synthesis came from both the TCR alpha and TCR beta constant segments. Libraries were amplified in two PCR steps, with sample barcodes and sequencing adapters added in the second step. Libraries were sequenced on Illumina HiSeq 2500 (2x100 bp) or NovaSeq (2x150 bp). As for the authors' bioinformatics: MIGEC handled demultiplexing of reads and collapsing into UMI consensus sequences, while MiXCR performed V(D)J alignment. Vaccine-responding clonotypes were defined with edgeR using replicate PBMC samples, requiring FDR below 0.01 and a log2 fold change above 5 up to day 15. Each bulk clonotype received a CD4 or CD8 identity based on whether the sequenced CD4 or CD8 repertoire contained that clonotype at higher abundance. TCRdb reprocessed the public reads (quality trimming at Q25 with fastp, clone calling with MiXCR) and kept in-frame beta chains. Every distinct CDR3 protein forms one entry, paired with its most common genes and DNA. TCRdb's processing, not the authors', yielded these V and J calls. This sample lists 200,000 to 300,000 distinct CDR3 sequences; 10% to 15% were detected once. About 0.51% of the sample is in the top ten clones.

Via the germline V gene, CDR1 is LGHNA and CDR2 YNFKEQ. From the cysteine up to the phenylalanine, the CDR3 has a length of 15 residues. Only the CDR3 part of the read is kept: 45 bases, read in frame from the first base. The junction carries 12 bases between V and J, which are trimmed by 0 bases and 6 bases respectively. The treatment or condition label on this specimen signifies: live attenuated yellow fever vaccine strain. A standard Ficoll-Paque protocol was used to isolate PBMCs from peripheral blood. Dynabeads CD4 and CD8 positive selection kits were used to isolate the CD4 and CD8 T-cell fractions. TriZol was used to extract RNA from bulk PBMCs, from CD4 and CD8 fractions, and from dextramer-positive and dextramer-negative fractions.

This sequence uses TRBV4-2 and TRBJ2-4; matching of 5 bases hints at TRBD1 as the D gene. Sequencing was performed on CD4+ T cells sorted from PBMCs, taken 45 days after the yellow fever booster vaccination. This receptor was identified in a man between 25 and 39 years old who received the YFV17D yellow fever vaccine. This receptor carries the CDR3 CASSQEAQGVNIQYF. DNA sequence: TGTGCCAGCAGCCAAGAGGCCCAGGGTGTAAACATTCAGTACTTC.